The clone carrying this T cell receptor (beta chain) was counted only a few times. The data were taken from a study of T cell repertoires in cytomegalovirus infection. Overall study: Public TCR beta signatures provided an indication of both CMV infection and a matching HLA type.

MiXCR was run by TCRdb on the reads, yielding one entry per CDR3 protein. The sample has around 740,000 distinct CDR3 sequences, 35% to 40% seen once. V was pared by 4 bases and J by 5 bases, with 13 bases between. In germline, CDR1 is SGHKS, CDR2 YYEKEE (reference sequence). This CDR3 contains 15 residues. The specimen was PBMCs. The chain links TRBV5-5 to TRBJ1-6; D remains ambiguous. The TCR originated in a human donor in good health (CMV status not recorded). Some clones in this sample may be carry-over from other donors' samples. The CDR3 region has the DNA TGTGCCAGCAGCCAGCTCGGGAGGGATAATTCACCCCTCCACTTT. It codes for CASSQLGRDNSPLHF.